The 28 T cell receptor delta chains listed next were all sequenced from one sample in a study of gamma-delta chains in newborns, infants, children. TCRdb fed the reads into CATT to redo clone calling. The data contain approximately 5,000 delta-chain clones, 3% to 3.5% of them singletons. Specimen: blood. All receptors derive from a child who was a newborn, infant or young child, either healthy, febrile or measles-vaccinated (not recorded which).

The chain joins TRDV1 to TRDJ1; 11 nucleotides agree with TRDD3. Trimming at V came to 0 bases and at J to 3 bases, leaving 15 bases not matched to a gene. CDR3 length: 20 amino acids. Germline V gene lookup returns CDR1 TSWWSYY and CDR2 QGS. The CDR3 reads CALGELPIWGILEYSDKLIF. The CDR3 nucleotides read TGTGCTCTTGGGGAACTCCCTATCTGGGGGATACTTGAGTACTCCGATAAACTCATCTTT.

This clone was counted a few times. The chain links TRDV2 to TRDJ3; 11 bases map to TRDD3. The CDR3 covers 19 residues. Germline-derived CDR1 and CDR2 are GEAIGNYY and EKD. V shed 0 bases, J shed 4 bases, and the junction held 7 bases outside the gene matches. The CDR3 loop is CACDTVVGDTRWDTRQMFF. The CDR3 DNA follows: TGTGCCTGTGACACCGTGGTGGGGGATACGAGGTGGGACACCCGACAGATGTTTTTC.

Only a few counts were recorded for this clone. Other DNA sequences of this sample code for an identical CDR3. The V call is TRDV2, the J call TRDJ3, with 8 bases identical to TRDD3. Germline V gene data show CDR1 as GEAIGNYY and CDR2 as EKD. V lost 1 base, J lost 0 bases, and 4 bases stayed unmatched. The CDR3 sequence is 18 residues long. The CDR3 sequence: CACDTGGFSSWDTRQMFF. The CDR3 DNA reads as TGTGCCTGTGACACTGGGGGATTTAGCTCCTGGGACACCCGACAGATGTTTTTC.

With regard to this clone: Other nucleotide sequences in the sample specify the same CDR3. CDR3 in DNA: TGTGCCTGTGACACCGTCGGGGATTCGAGCTCCTGGGACACCCGACAGATGTTTTTC. It translates to CACDTVGDSSSWDTRQMFF. V gene TRDV2 combines with J gene TRDJ3; D perhaps matches TRDD3 (6 bases). V shed 0 bases and J shed 0 bases, with 14 bases lying between them. The CDR3 extends over 19 amino acids. From germline, CDR1 is GEAIGNYY and CDR2 EKD.

In its sample, this clone ranks as medium-sized. V is TRDV2 and J is TRDJ3; D is unresolved. This CDR3 spans 18 amino acids. CDR1 and CDR2 (germline): GEAIGNYY, EKD. Trimming stripped 3 bases from V and 0 bases from J, with 14 bases between. The CDR3: CACDPVHLSSWDTRQMFF. The CDR3 region has the DNA TGTGCCTGTGACCCGGTTCATCTAAGCTCCTGGGACACCCGACAGATGTTTTTC.

Comment on this clone: Just one base apart from a much larger clone, this may be a read error. The J gene was not called, though the V gene is TRDV2; the DNA was not used to check the table's D call, TRDD3. This CDR3 has 15 residues. Germline-derived CDR1 and CDR2 are GEAIGNYY and EKD. CDR3 amino acids: CACDKLGDLTAQPFF. For the CDR3, the DNA is TGTGCCTGTGACAAACTGGGGGATTTGACAGCACAACCCTTCTTT.

This clone was recorded a few times. A read error may explain this, as a much larger clone is one base away. This specimen includes other DNA sequences encoding the same CDR3. J is TRDJ2 and V is TRDV2, with 11 bases aligning to TRDD3. V trimming: 0 bases; J trimming: 4 bases; junction bases outside the gene matches: 3. Per germline, CDR1 GEAIGNYY and CDR2 EKD. The CDR3 sequence is 16 residues long. CDR3 nucleotide sequence: TGTGCCTGTGACACCCTGGGGGATACTTCGACAGCACAACTCTTCTTT. Translated: CACDTLGDTSTAQLFF.

This clone showed up just a few times. The chain couples TRDV3 to TRDJ1; TRDD2 aligns across 9 bases. Unmatched junction bases numbered 20, after V lost 3 bases and J lost 0 bases. The germline gives CDR1 TVYSNPD, CDR2 GDNSRS (reference sequence). This CDR3 contains 19 residues. CDR3: CAFTFLRVGVYWDTDKLIF. The CDR3 nucleotides read TGTGCCTTCACCTTCCTACGTGTTGGGGTTTACTGGGACACCGATAAACTCATCTTT. The full variable domain, completed using reference TRDV3 and TRDJ1, is CDKVTQSSPDQTVASGSEVVLLCTYDTVYSNPDLFWYRIRPDYSFQFVFYGDNSRSEGADFTQGRFSVKHILTQKAFHLVISPVRTEDSATYYCAFTFLRVGVYWDTDKLIFGKGTRVTVEP.

Remarks on this clone: The same CDR3 arises from other DNA sequences in this sample as well. The CDR3 here is CACDTVLGDPSSWDTRQMFF. CDR3 nucleotides: TGTGCCTGTGACACCGTACTGGGGGACCCCAGCTCCTGGGACACCCGACAGATGTTTTTC. This chain uses TRDV2 with TRDJ3; 9 nucleotides line up with TRDD3. The V gene's germline CDR1 is GEAIGNYY and CDR2 EKD. Losses at the gene ends were 0 bases for V and 0 bases for J; bases not matched to a gene: 8. This CDR3 has 20 residues.

The chain has TRDV2 and TRDJ3, with 8 bases identical to TRDD3. V was clipped by 3 bases and J by 5 bases; unmatched bases: 11. The CDR3 runs to 18 residues. Germline CDR1 and CDR2: GEAIGNYY and EKD. This CDR3 is CACDSYWGEGRDTRQMFF. As DNA, the CDR3 is TGTGCCTGTGACTCGTACTGGGGGGAAGGCCGGGACACCCGACAGATGTTTTTC.

This chain connects TRDV2 to TRDJ3; 11 bases fit TRDD3. Because TCRdb records no J gene, it was assigned here through a match of the DNA to germline. The germline CDR1 and CDR2 sequences are GEAIGNYY and EKD. The V segment lost 4 bases and the J segment 0 bases; nucleotides outside the gene matches: 7. The CDR3 extends over 19 amino acids. The CDR3 DNA reads TGTGCCTGTGATCTCGTACTGGGGGATAGCTCCTGGGACACCCGACAGATGTTTTTC. As protein: CACDLVLGDSSWDTRQMFF.

This clone appeared a few times. A read error may account for a junction end that differs from germline. In nucleotides, the CDR3 is TGTGCCTGTGACGCTTACTGGGGGATACGCGGAGGGGACACCCGGCAGATGTTTTTC. It translates to CACDAYWGIRGGDTRQMFF. V usage is TRDV2 and J usage is TRDJ3; 13 bases match TRDD3. Germline V gives CDR1 GEAIGNYY, CDR2 EKD. The CDR3 spans 19 residues.

Concerning this clone itself: A junction boundary mismatches the germline segment, possibly from a read error. At the DNA level, this CDR3 is encoded by other sequences in the same sample as well. The J gene is TRDJ1, the V gene TRAV29/DV5; D is undetermined. Germline V CDR1 and CDR2: NSMFDY, ISSIKDK. The CDR3 has 15 amino acids. CDR3 nucleotide sequence: TGCGCAGCAAGCGCGCGATCCCACCCCTCACGTAAGCTCATCTTT. This gives the protein CAASARSHPSRKLIF.

In the case of this clone: This may be a read error: a much more frequent sequence differs by one nucleotide. The same CDR3 also results from other DNA sequences found in this sample. This rearrangement joins TRDV2 to TRDJ3; D gene uncertain. This CDR3 spans 18 amino acids. Looked up from germline, CDR1 is GEAIGNYY and CDR2 is EKD. The CDR3 DNA follows: TGCGCCTGTGACACGGTCGGAGGAAGCGCCTGGGACACCCGACAGATGTTTTTC. Translating it yields CACDTVGGSAWDTRQMFF.

Comments on this clone: A far larger clone is a single base away, which makes a read error likely. The same CDR3 arises from other DNA sequences in this sample as well. The CDR3 protein is CACDTWGTDKLIF. The CDR3 DNA reads TGTGCCTGCGACACCTGGGGGACCGATAAACTCATCTTT. The gene calls are TRDV2 and TRDJ1; 7 positions match TRDD3. The CDR3 consists of 13 residues. Germline V lookup: CDR1 GEAIGNYY, CDR2 EKD.

Details on this clone: A clone one base away is much larger, so this may be a read error. The V gene is TRDV2, the J gene TRDJ3; perhaps TRDD3 as D (6 bases). CDR1 is GEAIGNYY, CDR2 EKD, per germline. The CDR3 has 17 amino acids. In DNA, the CDR3 is TGTGCCTGTGACACCGCGGGGGACTCCTGGGACGCCCGACAGATGTTTTTC. Amino acids: CACDTAGDSWDARQMFF.

This clone is medium-sized. The gene calls are TRDV2 and TRDJ3; 9 nucleotides line up with TRDD3. The V gene's germline CDR1 is GEAIGNYY and CDR2 EKD. The ends lost 0 bases at V and 4 bases at J; junction bases unmatched: 3. The CDR3 runs 17 residues. The CDR3 is CACDTVGDKWDTRQMFF. In DNA, the CDR3 is TGTGCCTGTGACACCGTGGGGGATAAGTGGGACACCCGACAGATGTTTTTC.

As concerns this clone: This sequence may be a read error, since a much larger clone differs from it by one base. This sample also contains other DNA sequences that code for the same CDR3. V and J are TRDV2 and TRDJ2, with 11 bases aligning to TRDD3. Germline CDR1 GEAIGNYY, CDR2 EKD. The CDR3 covers 15 residues. J was trimmed by 4 bases and V by 2 bases; bases with no gene match: 2. CDR3 nucleotides: TGTGCCTGTGACATCCTGGGGGATACGACAGCACAACTCTTCTTT. Translation gives CACDILGDTTAQLFF.

Concerning this clone itself: This DNA translates differently at residue 3 from the TCRdb protein, which is that of a much larger clone; a read error is likely, and the protein shown is the DNA's own translation. The chain links TRDV2 to TRDJ2, with 9 bases lining up with TRDD3. Germline V gene lookup returns CDR1 GEAIGNYY and CDR2 EKD. CDR3 length: 14 residues. In nucleotides, the CDR3 is TGTGCCGGTGACTACTGGGGGATGACAGCACAACTCTTCTTT. Residues: CAGDYWGMTAQLFF.

This clone was seen more than once but under ten times. The junction differs from germline at one of its ends, possibly a read error. J is TRDJ1 and V is TRDV1, with 8 bases that match TRDD3. CDR3 length equals 17 residues. Germline CDR1 reads TSWWSYY; CDR2 reads QGS. The CDR3 region is CALWEHPFGGYTDKLIF. CDR3 sequence (DNA): TGTGCTCTTTGGGAACACCCGTTTGGGGGATACACCGATAAACTCATCTTT.

This clone counts as medium-sized (0.01 to 0.1%). This rearrangement joins TRDV2 to TRDJ1; 8 bases line up with TRDD3. The CDR3 spans 14 residues. Trimming took 3 bases from V and 0 from J; bases not matched to a gene: 2. Germline CDR1 GEAIGNYY, CDR2 EKD. The CDR3 loop is CACDQLGDTDKLIF. The CDR3 region has the DNA TGTGCCTGTGACCAACTGGGGGACACCGATAAACTCATCTTT.

This chain connects TRDV2 to TRDJ3, with 9 bases matching TRDD3. The trim removed 0 bases at V and 0 bases at J, leaving 8 bases unmatched. The CDR3 runs 20 residues. The germline V gene encodes CDR1 GEAIGNYY and CDR2 EKD. DNA of the CDR3: TGTGCCTGTGACACCGTGTCCTGGGGGATGACCTCCTGGGACACCCGACAGATGTTTTTC. This gives the protein CACDTVSWGMTSWDTRQMFF.

The chain employs TRDV2 and TRDJ1, with 12 bases lining up with TRDD3. The CDR3 covers 18 residues. V gave up 5 bases and J gave up 2 bases; unmatched junction bases: 14. CDR1 is GEAIGNYY, CDR2 EKD, per germline. CDR3 sequence reads: CACGQLGDTLRGTDKLIF. The CDR3, as DNA: TGTGCCTGTGGCCAACTGGGGGATACCCTTAGGGGGACCGATAAACTCATCTTT.

The rearrangement joins TRDV1 to TRDJ3; 9 bases map to TRDD3. Germline trimming cut 4 bases from V and 0 bases from J; bases unmatched to any gene: 16. Germline CDR1 is TSWWSYY and CDR2 is QGS. The CDR3 extends over 22 amino acids. CDR3 nucleotide sequence: TGTGCTCTTGGGGCCCAGTACTGGGGGAACACAAAGAGCTCCTGGGACACCCGACAGATGTTTTTC. Translation gives CALGAQYWGNTKSSWDTRQMFF.

This clone was found a few times. At the DNA level, this CDR3 is encoded by other sequences in the same sample as well. This rearrangement joins TRDV2 to TRDJ3; the D is unclear. V shed 0 bases and J shed 0 bases, with 8 bases lying between them. Per the germline V gene, CDR1 is GEAIGNYY and CDR2 is EKD. The CDR3 loop spans 17 amino acids. DNA for the CDR3: TGTGCCTGTGACACCTGGGAGGGCTCCTGGGACACCCGACAGATGTTTTTC. It translates to CACDTWEGSWDTRQMFF.

This clone appeared a few times. The chain joins TRDV2 to TRDJ3; 9 bases fit TRDD3. Unmatched junction bases numbered 0, after V lost 0 bases and J lost 1 base. CDR3 size: 17 residues. Per germline, CDR1 GEAIGNYY and CDR2 EKD. The CDR3 DNA reads as TGTGCCTGTGACACCTGGGGGATATCCTGGGACACCCGACAGATGTTTTTC. It codes for CACDTWGISWDTRQMFF.

V and J are TRDV2 and TRDJ3; 8 bases align to TRDD3. The CDR3 totals 18 residues. Germline V gene data show CDR1 as GEAIGNYY and CDR2 as EKD. Trimming took 4 bases from V and 2 from J; bases not matched to a gene: 9. CDR3 region: CACDHTGGIAWDTRQMFF. The CDR3 DNA sequence: TGTGCCTGTGATCATACTGGGGGCATAGCCTGGGACACCCGACAGATGTTTTTC.

The table lists this clone with a few counts. A read error is possible here, since a much larger clone lies one base away. The same CDR3 arises from other DNA sequences in this sample as well. The chain carries TRDV2 and TRDJ2; 7 positions match TRDD3. The CDR3 is made up of 17 amino acids. CDR1 is GEAIGNYY, CDR2 EKD, per germline. J lost 1 base, V lost 3 bases, and 10 bases had no gene match. CDR3 in amino acids: CACDSLGDTYLTAQLFF. As DNA, the CDR3 is TGTGCCTGTGACTCCTTGGGGGACACGTATTTGACAGCACAACTCTTCTTT.